Listed here are 14 T cell receptor beta chains from one sample, sequenced in a study of blood T cell repertoires in COVID-19. The table came from immunoSEQ multiplex PCR; TCRdb's copy has only in-frame clones and leaves some out. The sample shows roughly 66,000 clones, roughly 80% of them seen only once. Material: peripheral blood. The receptors here all came from a man aged 55 to 70 with acute or convalescent COVID-19.

The rearrangement joins TRBV6-5 to TRBJ2-1; no definite D call. The CDR3 totals 12 residues. Germline V lookup: CDR1 MNHEY, CDR2 SVGAGI. Trimming took off 7 bases at V and 15 bases at J, with 19 bases between the two ends. CDR3 loop: CASTITRLSPFF. The CDR3 coding sequence is TGTGCCAGCACAATTACGCGGTTATCCCCGTTCTTC.

The genes are TRBV7-2 and TRBJ1-3; 9 bases map to TRBD1. The V gene end was trimmed by 5 bases and the J gene end by 1 base; junction bases not matched to a gene: 3. The CDR3 has 15 amino acids. Looked up from germline, CDR1 is SGHTA and CDR2 is FQGNSA. DNA of the CDR3: TGTGCCAGCAGCCATGACAGGGGGTCTGGAAACACCATATATTTT. As protein: CASSHDRGSGNTIYF.

The chain employs TRBV2 and TRBJ1-1; the match to TRBD1 covers 10 bases. This CDR3 region has 14 residues. With V trimmed by 4 bases and J by 5 bases, 4 bases remained unmatched. Germline CDR1 and CDR2: SNHLY and FYNNEI. This chain's CDR3 is CASSGQGAGTEAFF. In DNA, the CDR3 is TGTGCCAGCAGTGGACAGGGGGCCGGGACTGAAGCTTTCTTT.

The chain carries TRBV3-1 (or the pseudogene TRBV3-2) and TRBJ2-5; no firm D call. Trimming shortened V by 0 bases and J by 7 bases, and 12 bases separated the two germline ends. CDR1 LGHDT and CDR2 YNNKEL come from the germline V gene (reference sequence). The CDR3 is made up of 14 amino acids. The CDR3 sequence: CASSQDFASGTQYF. In DNA, the CDR3 is TGTGCCAGCAGCCAAGATTTCGCCTCAGGGACCCAGTACTTC.

The gene calls are TRBV19 and TRBJ1-4; D remains ambiguous. The CDR3 runs 13 residues. CDR1 is LNHDA, CDR2 SQIVND, per germline (reference sequence). V shed 3 bases and J shed 4 bases, with 6 bases lying between them. Written as DNA, the CDR3 is TGTGCCAGTAGTATGCTATATAATGAAAAACTGTTTTTT. Its protein is CASSMLYNEKLFF.

The chain uses TRBV10-3 and TRBJ2-3; no definite D call. Germline V gene lookup returns CDR1 ENHRY and CDR2 SYGVKD. Trimming cost V 6 bases and J 2 bases, with 12 bases left between them. The CDR3 has 14 amino acids. The CDR3 reads CAISSSHLTDTQYF. CDR3 DNA sequence: TGTGCCATCAGCTCCTCACATCTCACAGATACGCAGTATTTT.

This rearrangement joins TRBV2 to TRBJ2-5; possible D gene TRBD2, 5 bases. CDR3 length: 12 amino acids. Germline lookup yields CDR1 SNHLY and CDR2 FYNNEI. The V and J ends lost 8 bases and 1 base respectively, with 8 bases between them. CDR3 nucleotide sequence: TGTGCCAGCGTGGGGAGCCAAGAGACCCAGTACTTC. This sequence encodes CASVGSQETQYF.

V usage is TRBV4-3 and J usage is TRBJ2-5; 9 nucleotides line up with TRBD1. CDR3 length equals 15 residues. With 4 bases clipped from V and 7 bases from J, the junction kept 10 bases outside the gene matches. Looked up from germline, CDR1 is LGHNA and CDR2 is YSLEER. CDR3 loop: CASSPYRDREATQYF. CDR3 DNA: TGCGCCAGCAGCCCTTACCGGGACAGGGAAGCGACCCAGTACTTC.

This chain joins TRBV6-5 and TRBJ1-2; D call uncertain. Germline assignment: CDR1 MNHEY and CDR2 SVGAGI. The CDR3 length is 13 residues. The ends were cut back, 2 bases at V and 8 bases at J, with 12 bases in the middle. The CDR3 loop reads CASSYVFNAGYTF. The DNA of the CDR3 is TGTGCCAGCAGTTACGTGTTCAATGCGGGCTACACCTTC.

This sequence joins TRBV29-1 and TRBJ2-3, with 7 bases lining up with TRBD1. Losses at the gene ends were 7 bases for V and 2 bases for J; bases not matched to a gene: 3. Germline assignment: CDR1 SQVTM and CDR2 ANQGSEA. The CDR3 loop spans 12 amino acids. CDR3 amino acids: CSGDRLTDTQYF. The CDR3, as DNA: TGCAGCGGGGACAGACTCACAGATACGCAGTATTTT.

The rearrangement uses TRBV3-1 (or the pseudogene TRBV3-2) and TRBJ1-5, with 7 nucleotides matching TRBD1. V gave up 6 bases and J gave up 3 bases; unmatched junction bases: 8. The CDR3 loop spans 15 amino acids. Germline V gene sequence: CDR1 LGHDT, CDR2 YNNKEL (reference sequence). CDR3 nucleotide sequence: TGTGCCAGCAGTCAGACAGGGTTATACAATCAGCCCCAGCATTTT. Encoded protein: CASSQTGLYNQPQHF.

The rearrangement uses TRBV9 and TRBJ1-1; D may be TRBD1 (6 bases). The CDR3 runs 16 residues. Looked up from germline, CDR1 is SGDLS and CDR2 is YYNGEE. Trimming pared 3 bases from V and 1 base from J, leaving 16 bases between. The CDR3 loop reads CASSAASGTRNTEAFF. CDR3 nucleotides: TGTGCCAGCAGCGCCGCGTCCGGGACAAGGAACACTGAAGCTTTCTTT.

The chain couples TRBV12-3 or TRBV12-4 to TRBJ2-2, with unresolved D. V was cut by 0 bases and J by 7 bases, with 6 bases left in between. The CDR3 sequence is 13 residues long. The CDR3 sequence is CASSLARIGELFF. CDR3 in DNA: TGTGCCAGCAGTTTAGCGCGTATCGGGGAGCTGTTTTTT.

The rearrangement uses TRBV29-1 and TRBJ1-1, with D possibly being TRBD1 (6 bases). Per germline, CDR1 SQVTM and CDR2 ANQGSEA. V was trimmed by 4 bases and J by 5 bases, leaving 17 bases between them. The CDR3 is 14 residues long. The CDR3 sequence: CSVVRGAGGTEAFF. The DNA for the CDR3 is TGCAGCGTTGTACGGGGGGCAGGAGGGACTGAAGCTTTCTTT.